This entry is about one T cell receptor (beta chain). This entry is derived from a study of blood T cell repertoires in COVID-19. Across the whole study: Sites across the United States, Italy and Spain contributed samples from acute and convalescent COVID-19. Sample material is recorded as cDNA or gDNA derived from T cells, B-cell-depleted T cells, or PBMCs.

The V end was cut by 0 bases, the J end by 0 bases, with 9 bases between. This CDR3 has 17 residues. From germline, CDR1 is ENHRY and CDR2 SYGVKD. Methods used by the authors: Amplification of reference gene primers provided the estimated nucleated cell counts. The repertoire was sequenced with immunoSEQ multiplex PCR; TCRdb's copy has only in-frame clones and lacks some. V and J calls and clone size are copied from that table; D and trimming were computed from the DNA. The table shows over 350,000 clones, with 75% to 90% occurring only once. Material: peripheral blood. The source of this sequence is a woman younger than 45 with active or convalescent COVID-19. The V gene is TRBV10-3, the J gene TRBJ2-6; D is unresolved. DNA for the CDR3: TGTGCCATCAGTGAGTCTTGGGCTATCTCTGGGGCCAACGTCCTGACTTTC. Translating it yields CAISESWAISGANVLTF.